These 11 T cell receptor beta chains were all obtained from the same sample, sequenced in a study of blood T cell repertoires in COVID-19. Profiled with immunoSEQ multiplex PCR; TCRdb holds only in-frame clones, not every one. The data contain 350,000 to 400,000 clones, roughly nine tenths of them singletons. Sequencing was performed on PBMCs or T cells enriched from blood (not recorded which). These receptors came from a woman aged 40 to 55 who had been exposed to COVID-19.

This chain joins TRBV3-1 (or the pseudogene TRBV3-2) and TRBJ2-2; D might be TRBD1 (6 bases). Germline lookup yields CDR1 LGHDT and CDR2 YNNKEL (reference sequence). This CDR3 comprises 16 residues. V was shortened by 1 base and J by 6 bases, with 15 bases between the two germline ends. DNA for the CDR3: TGTGCCAGCAGCCAAGTGCTAGGGACAATGGCCGGGGAGCTGTTTTTT. Protein: CASSQVLGTMAGELFF.

The rearrangement joins TRBV10-3 to TRBJ1-2; 10 nucleotides agree with TRBD1. Germline trimming cut 6 bases from V and 2 bases from J; bases unmatched to any gene: 6. The CDR3 contains 15 residues. Per the germline V gene, CDR1 is ENHRY and CDR2 is SYGVKD. In DNA form, the CDR3 reads TGTGCCATCAGCCTCGGGACAGGGGAGAACTATGGCTACACCTTC. Its protein product is CAISLGTGENYGYTF.

The rearrangement uses TRBV5-1 and TRBJ2-2; D might be TRBD2 (6 bases). The germline gives CDR1 SGHRS, CDR2 YFSETQ. The CDR3 spans 12 residues. Trimming shortened V by 2 bases and J by 11 bases, and 10 bases separated the two germline ends. As DNA, the CDR3 is TGCGCCAGCAGCTTTACTAGCTTAGAGCTGTTTTTT. This translates into CASSFTSLELFF.

The V and J genes are TRBV7-3 and TRBJ2-4; TRBD1 agrees at 9 bases. With 6 bases clipped from V and 7 bases from J, the junction kept 7 bases outside the gene matches. The CDR3 extends over 14 amino acids. Germline CDR1 SGHTA, CDR2 FQGTGA. The CDR3: CASSIQGARNIQYF. CDR3 bases: TGTGCCAGCAGTATACAGGGGGCGAGGAACATTCAGTACTTC.

The rearrangement uses TRBV3-1 (or the pseudogene TRBV3-2) and TRBJ1-1; 10 positions match TRBD1. Germline V gene data show CDR1 as LGHDT and CDR2 as YNNKEL (reference sequence). V lost 3 bases and J lost 3; bases outside the gene matches: 4. The CDR3 extends over 15 amino acids. CDR3 protein: CASSQTGGAYTEAFF. The DNA of the CDR3 is TGTGCCAGCAGCCAGACAGGGGGCGCATACACTGAAGCTTTCTTT.

This clone was recorded a few times. V usage is TRBV18 and J usage is TRBJ1-4, with D uncertain. This CDR3 has 14 residues. Trimming took 1 base from V and 5 from J, leaving 8 bases between them. Germline CDR1 KGHSH, CDR2 LQKENI. This CDR3 reads CASSPRSGNEKLFF. CDR3 DNA: TGTGCCAGCTCACCACGCTCGGGGAATGAAAAACTGTTTTTT.

J is TRBJ2-7 and V is TRBV18; tentatively, D is TRBD1 (5 bases). Germline CDR1 KGHSH, CDR2 LQKENI. This CDR3 has 15 amino acids. The ends were cut back, 0 bases at V and 1 base at J, with 10 bases in the middle. CDR3 nucleotide sequence: TGTGCCAGCTCACCACCGACAGTTGAATCCTACGAGCAGTACTTC. It encodes CASSPPTVESYEQYF.

V usage is TRBV30 and J usage is TRBJ2-3; possibly TRBD1 for D (5 bases). The CDR3 is made up of 13 amino acids. Germline values: CDR1 GTSNPN, CDR2 SVGIG (reference sequence). Trimming shortened V by 5 bases and J by 0 bases, and 9 bases separated the two germline ends. The CDR3 bases are TGTGCCTGGGAGGACAAGAGCACAGATACGCAGTATTTT. Its protein is CAWEDKSTDTQYF.

In this sample, this clone turned up once. The gene calls are TRBV21-1 and TRBJ1-3; TRBD1 is the table's D call, not checked against the DNA. TRBV21-1 is recorded as a pseudogene. This CDR3 region has 16 residues. CDR3: CASSNQPTGTGNTIYF. CDR3 DNA sequence: TGTGCCAGCAGCAATCAACCGACAGGGACTGGAAACACCATATATTTT.

The chain is built from TRBV3-1 (or the pseudogene TRBV3-2) and TRBJ1-1, with D unresolved. From germline, CDR1 is LGHDT and CDR2 YNNKEL (reference sequence). V lost 5 bases and J lost 0, with 10 bases in between. The CDR3 runs 14 residues. The CDR3 DNA is TGTGCCAGCAGCTCCAATTCCATGAACACTGAAGCTTTCTTT. This sequence encodes CASSSNSMNTEAFF.

The V and J genes are TRBV5-1 and TRBJ2-7; the D gene is possibly TRBD2 (6 bases). There are 16 residues in the CDR3. Trimming removed 2 bases at V and 4 bases at J, with 19 bases between. Germline CDR1 and CDR2: SGHRS and YFSETQ. The DNA for the CDR3 is TGCGCCAGCAGCTTAACTATACGCGGGACTTCATACGAGCAGTACTTC. Its protein is CASSLTIRGTSYEQYF.